The 13 T cell receptor beta chains presented below share a single source sample, sequenced in a study of tumor-infiltrating lymphocytes in primary liver carcinoma. The study extracted blood RNA from unsorted whole blood and also extracted germline DNA. Using a constant-region primer together with ProtoScript II reverse transcriptase, TCR beta cDNA was made from roughly 540 ng of total RNA. Slightly modified ARM-PCR served as the procedure for the TCR beta libraries. These libraries came from three rounds of nested multiplex PCR. Forward primers for TRBV1-TRBV30 and a C-beta reverse primer served the first two PCR rounds, at roughly 10 cycles each. TCRdb called the multiplex PCR reads again in MiXCR, with one record for every CDR3 protein. The table records about 320,000 distinct CDR3 sequences, 65% of them present only once. Material: peripheral blood. These receptors originate from a man in his forties with primary liver carcinoma and hepatitis B virus infection.

This clonotype came up a few times. A much bigger clone sits one base away, suggesting this may be a read error. J is TRBJ1-1 and V is TRBV30; D not certain. The CDR3 runs 13 residues. Looked up from germline, CDR1 is GTSNPN and CDR2 is SVGIG (reference sequence). This chain's CDR3 is CAWSVIANTESFF. CDR3 sequence (DNA): TGTGCCTGGAGTGTGATAGCGAACACTGAATCTTTCTTT.

The table lists this clonotype with many counts. This chain uses TRBV29-1 with TRBJ2-7, with a weak D call TRBD1 (6 bases). V lost 2 bases and J 7 bases, leaving 12 bases between the germline ends. In germline, CDR1 is SQVTM, CDR2 ANQGSEA. The CDR3 is made up of 12 amino acids. The CDR3 protein is CSVETGSREQYF. CDR3 coding DNA: TGCAGCGTTGAAACAGGGTCGAGAGAGCAGTACTTC.

Concerning this clonotype itself: One end of the junction fails to match germline, which may point to a read error. The chain links TRBV2 to TRBJ1-5; TRBD1 matches 7 bases. Germline V gene data show CDR1 as SNHLY and CDR2 as FYNNEI. The CDR3 covers 14 residues. CDR3 amino acids: CVSSDRQGNQPLHF. In DNA form, the CDR3 reads TGTGTCAGCAGTGACCGACAGGGCAATCAGCCCCTGCATTTT.

The CDR3: CVRSVPREAFF. For the CDR3, the DNA is TGTGTCAGGAGTGTTCCGCGGGAAGCTTTCTTT. V and J are TRBV25-1 and TRBJ1-1; D uncertain. This CDR3 is built from 11 residues. Germline CDR1 and CDR2: MGHDK and SYGVNS.

A remark on this clonotype: A much more abundant neighbour one base away suggests this may be a read error. The chain carries TRBV6-6 and TRBJ1-2, with a tentative D call TRBD1 (6 bases). The germline CDR1 and CDR2 sequences are MNHNY and SVGAGI (reference sequence). The CDR3 covers 14 residues. CDR3 region: CVSSYSRQADGYTF. In nucleotides, the CDR3 is TGTGTCAGCAGTTACTCACGACAGGCGGATGGCTACACCTTC.

Of note for this clonotype: This may arise from a read error, as a much more abundant clone is one base away. The V gene is TRBV6-6, the J gene TRBJ2-3; 10 bases are a match to TRBD2. Germline values: CDR1 MNHNY, CDR2 SVGAGI (reference sequence). CDR3 length: 15 amino acids. The CDR3 sequence: CASTLSGRGTDTHYF. The CDR3 DNA follows: TGTGCCAGCACTCTAAGCGGGAGGGGCACAGATACGCACTATTTT.

This clonotype was detected many times. The chain joins TRBV6-1 to TRBJ2-1; 8 positions match TRBD2. J lost 7 bases, V lost 6 bases, and 5 bases had no gene match. Germline values: CDR1 MNHNS, CDR2 SASEGT. The CDR3 is 13 amino acids. The CDR3 reads CASREAGGNEQFF. The CDR3 region has the DNA TGTGCCAGCAGGGAGGCGGGAGGAAATGAGCAGTTCTTC.

The chain combines TRBV28 with TRBJ2-7; perhaps TRBD1 as D (6 bases). Germline V lookup: CDR1 MDHEN, CDR2 SYDVKM. V was cut by 4 bases and J by 0 bases, with 10 bases left in between. This CDR3 comprises 14 residues. The CDR3 here is CASSYRDTSYEQYF. For the CDR3, the DNA is TGTGCCAGCAGTTACCGGGACACCTCCTACGAGCAGTACTTC.

J is TRBJ1-5 and V is TRBV7-9, with 8 bases aligning to TRBD1. Germline V gives CDR1 SEHNR, CDR2 FQNEAQ (reference sequence). The CDR3 spans 16 residues. The DNA for the CDR3 is TGTATCAGCAGCTCGGGACAGGTGTATAGCAATCAGCCCCAGCATTTT. Its protein is CISSSGQVYSNQPQHF.

A remark on this clonotype: Possible read error: a much larger clone is one base away. CDR3 nucleotides: TGTGCCAGCAGTTACGGGGACGGGGAGTACTACAAGCAGTACTTC. It encodes CASSYGDGEYYKQYF. The chain employs TRBV6-5 and TRBJ2-7, with D perhaps being TRBD1 or TRBD2 (5 bases each). CDR1 and CDR2 (germline): MNHEY, SVGAGI. This CDR3 is built from 15 residues.

The CDR3 loop reads CASSASRGGTEAFF. The CDR3 DNA reads TGCGCCAGCAGCGCATCCAGGGGGGGGACTGAAGCTTTCTTT. V usage is TRBV5-1 and J usage is TRBJ1-1; 7 nucleotides line up with TRBD1. With V trimmed by 4 bases and J by 5 bases, 8 bases remained unmatched. The germline gives CDR1 SGHRS, CDR2 YFSETQ. This CDR3 is built from 14 residues.

This chain joins TRBV7-8 and TRBJ2-2; unclear D gene. V shed 6 bases and J shed 6 bases, with 14 bases lying between them. The CDR3 consists of 14 residues. CDR1 SGHVS and CDR2 FQNEAQ come from the germline V gene. The CDR3 DNA sequence: TGTGCCAGCAGTTACACAAGGGCGTCCGGGGAGCTGTTTTTT. Translating gives CASSYTRASGELFF. Drawing the rest from reference TRBV7-8 and TRBJ2-2, the complete variable domain is GAGVSQSPRYKVAKRGQDVALRCDPISGHVSLFWYQQALGQGPEFLTYFQNEAQLDKSGLPSDRFFAERPEGSVSTLKIQRTQQEDSAVYLCASSYTRASGELFFGEGSRLTVL.

Of note for this clonotype: A much larger clone lies one base from this, so it may be a read error. The chain employs TRBV7-8 and TRBJ2-7; D possibly corresponds to TRBD1 (5 bases). Germline V gene data show CDR1 as SGHVS and CDR2 as FQNEAQ. This CDR3 is built from 13 residues. This CDR3 reads CVSSQPPRDEQYF. The CDR3 DNA is TGTGTCAGCAGCCAGCCCCCCAGGGACGAGCAGTACTTC.